A single sample gave rise to the 5 T cell receptor beta chains below, sequenced in a study of T cells after yellow fever vaccination. TCRdb independently ran MiXCR on the 5' RACE reads; one entry per CDR3 protein. The sample shows fewer than 650,000 distinct CDR3 sequences, around a fifth of them seen only once. Sequences were derived from PBMCs, sampled about 21 days after the first yellow fever vaccination. The receptors were gathered from a man between 18 and 35 years old who received the YFV17D yellow fever vaccine.

The chain combines TRBV20-1 with TRBJ1-5; TRBD1 matches 10 bases. Germline V gives CDR1 DFQATT, CDR2 SNEGSKA (reference sequence). This CDR3 comprises 14 residues. With V trimmed by 6 bases and J by 5 bases, 7 bases remained unmatched. DNA for the CDR3: TGCAGTGCCCCTAAGACAGGGGGCGATCAGCCCCAGCATTTT. This codes for CSAPKTGGDQPQHF.

The V and J genes are TRBV20-1 and TRBJ2-7; D is possibly TRBD2 (5 bases). The CDR3 is made up of 11 amino acids. Trimming shortened V by 6 bases and J by 4 bases, and 10 bases separated the two germline ends. Germline V CDR1 and CDR2: DFQATT, SNEGSKA (reference sequence). The CDR3: CSANRGYEQYV. CDR3 bases: TGCAGTGCCAACCGGGGTTACGAGCAGTACGTC.

This clonotype has a handful of counts. This sequence joins TRBV5-1 and TRBJ2-6, with D possibly matching TRBD1 (6 bases). The CDR3 runs 16 residues. The germline V gene has CDR1 SGHRS and CDR2 YFSETQ. The V and J ends lost 2 bases and 4 bases respectively, with 13 bases between them. This CDR3 reads CASSLTGLDGANVLTF. The CDR3 bases are TGCGCCAGCAGCTTAACAGGGCTAGACGGGGCCAACGTCCTGACTTTC.

The sample holds a few counts of this clonotype. The V and J genes are TRBV18 and TRBJ1-5; D remains ambiguous. Trimming shortened V by 3 bases and J by 3 bases, and 12 bases separated the two germline ends. Germline loops: CDR1 KGHSH, CDR2 LQKENI. The CDR3 spans 15 residues. The CDR3 DNA reads TGTGCCAGCTCACCTTTCGGGGTAGACAATCAGCCCCAGCATTTT. Its translation: CASSPFGVDNQPQHF.

In this sample, this clonotype turned up a few times. This chain connects TRBV6-5 to TRBJ1-1; D may be TRBD1 (6 bases). V was cut by 4 bases and J by 1 base, with 13 bases left in between. This CDR3 is built from 15 residues. CDR1 MNHEY and CDR2 SVGAGI come from the germline V gene. CDR3 loop: CASSLQGLGNTEAFF. As DNA, the CDR3 is TGTGCCAGCAGTTTACAGGGTCTTGGGAACACTGAAGCTTTCTTT.